This T cell receptor beta chain was found in a study of blood T cell repertoires in COVID-19. On the study more broadly: The analysed material was cDNA or gDNA that came from T cells, B-cell-depleted T cells, or PBMCs.

Assay used: immunoSEQ multiplex PCR; TCRdb lists only in-frame clones, some missing. The table includes 200,000 to 250,000 clones, 82% detected once. Enrollment of patients from Seattle took place during active infection, with longitudinal follow-up. Per the germline V gene, CDR1 is MDHEN and CDR2 is SYDVKM. V lost 3 bases, J lost 4 bases, and 7 bases stayed unmatched. The CDR3 covers 15 residues. This TCR came from a woman older than 75 with COVID-19, enrolled during active disease. Sample: peripheral blood. The chain combines TRBV28 with TRBJ1-2; TRBD1 matches at 8 bases. The CDR3 sequence is CASSLHTTGAYGYTF. The CDR3, as DNA: TGTGCCAGCAGTTTGCATACGACAGGGGCCTATGGCTACACCTTC.